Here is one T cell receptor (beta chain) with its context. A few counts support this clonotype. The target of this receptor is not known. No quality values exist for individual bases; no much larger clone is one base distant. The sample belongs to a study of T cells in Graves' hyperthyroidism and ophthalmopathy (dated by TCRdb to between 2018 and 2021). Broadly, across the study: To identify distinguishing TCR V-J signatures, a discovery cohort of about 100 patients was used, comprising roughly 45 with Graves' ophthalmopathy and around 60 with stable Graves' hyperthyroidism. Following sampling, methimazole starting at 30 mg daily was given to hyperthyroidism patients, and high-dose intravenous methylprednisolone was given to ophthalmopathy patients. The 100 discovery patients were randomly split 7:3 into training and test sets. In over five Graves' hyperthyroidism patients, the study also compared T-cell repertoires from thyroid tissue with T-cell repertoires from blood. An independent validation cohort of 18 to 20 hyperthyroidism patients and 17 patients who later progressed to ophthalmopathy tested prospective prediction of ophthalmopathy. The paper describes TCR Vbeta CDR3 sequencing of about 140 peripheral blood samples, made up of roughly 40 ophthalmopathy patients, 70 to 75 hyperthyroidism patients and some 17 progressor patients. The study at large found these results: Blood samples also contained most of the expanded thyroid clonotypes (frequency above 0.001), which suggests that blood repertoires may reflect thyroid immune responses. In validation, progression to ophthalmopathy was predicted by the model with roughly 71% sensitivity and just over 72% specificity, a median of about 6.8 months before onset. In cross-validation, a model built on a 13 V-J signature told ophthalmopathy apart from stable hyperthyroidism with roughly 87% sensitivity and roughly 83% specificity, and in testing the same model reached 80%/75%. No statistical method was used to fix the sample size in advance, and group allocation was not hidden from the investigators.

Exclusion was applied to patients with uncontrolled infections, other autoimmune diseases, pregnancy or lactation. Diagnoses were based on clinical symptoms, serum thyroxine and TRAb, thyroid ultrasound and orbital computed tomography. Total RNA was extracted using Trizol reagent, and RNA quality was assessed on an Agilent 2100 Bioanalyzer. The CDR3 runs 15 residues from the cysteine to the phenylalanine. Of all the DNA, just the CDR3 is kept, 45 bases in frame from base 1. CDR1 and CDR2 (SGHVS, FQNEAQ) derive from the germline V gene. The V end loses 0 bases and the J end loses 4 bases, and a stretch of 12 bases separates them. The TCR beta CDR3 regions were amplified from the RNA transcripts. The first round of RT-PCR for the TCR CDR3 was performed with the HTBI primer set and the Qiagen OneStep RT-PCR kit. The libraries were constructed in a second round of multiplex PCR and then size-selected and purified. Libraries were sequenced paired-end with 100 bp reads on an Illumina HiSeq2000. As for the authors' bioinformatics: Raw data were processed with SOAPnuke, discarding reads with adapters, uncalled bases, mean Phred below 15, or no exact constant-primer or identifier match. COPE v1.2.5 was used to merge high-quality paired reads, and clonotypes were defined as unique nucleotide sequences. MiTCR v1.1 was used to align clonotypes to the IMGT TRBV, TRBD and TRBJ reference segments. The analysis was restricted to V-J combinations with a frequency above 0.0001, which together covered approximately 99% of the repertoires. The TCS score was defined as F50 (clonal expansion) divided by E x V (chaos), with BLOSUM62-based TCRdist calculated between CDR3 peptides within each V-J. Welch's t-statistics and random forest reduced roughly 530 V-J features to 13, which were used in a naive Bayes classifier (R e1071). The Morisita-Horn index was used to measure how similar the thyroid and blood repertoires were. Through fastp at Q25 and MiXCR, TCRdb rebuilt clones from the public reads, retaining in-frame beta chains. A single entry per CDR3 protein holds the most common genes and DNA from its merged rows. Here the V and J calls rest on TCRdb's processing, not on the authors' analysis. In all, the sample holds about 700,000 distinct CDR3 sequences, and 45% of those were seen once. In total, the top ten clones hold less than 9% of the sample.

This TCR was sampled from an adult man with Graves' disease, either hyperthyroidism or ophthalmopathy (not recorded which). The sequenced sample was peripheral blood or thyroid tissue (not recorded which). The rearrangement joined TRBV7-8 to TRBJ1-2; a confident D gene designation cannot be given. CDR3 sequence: CASSLAPGSTYGYTF. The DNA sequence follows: TGTGCCAGCAGCTTAGCCCCCGGATCGACCTATGGCTACACCTTC.